Below, 24 T cell receptor beta chains from the same sample are listed, as sequenced in a study of T cells in Graves' hyperthyroidism and ophthalmopathy. Amplification targeted TCR beta CDR3 regions from RNA transcripts. The HTBI primer set drove a first-round RT-PCR of the TCR CDR3. TCRdb re-called the multiplex PCR reads with MiXCR, one entry per CDR3 protein. The data show a few hundred thousand distinct CDR3 sequences, with 13% to 15% seen just once and about 14% held by the top ten. The sequenced sample was blood. The receptor set was obtained from a woman aged 35 to 49 with Graves' hyperthyroidism that later progressed to Graves' ophthalmopathy.

This clonotype was found many times. CDR3 in amino acids: CAWRRQGTNEQFF. As DNA, the CDR3 is TGTGCCTGGAGACGTCAGGGTACTAATGAGCAGTTCTTC. The chain carries TRBV30 and TRBJ2-1; D perhaps matches TRBD1 (5 bases). The germline gives CDR1 GTSNPN, CDR2 SVGIG (reference sequence). V lost 3 bases, J lost 7 bases, and 13 bases lay in between. The CDR3 is 13 residues long.

This clonotype was seen a few times. The rearrangement links TRBV19 to TRBJ2-7; maybe TRBD2 (7 bases). CDR1 and CDR2 from the germline V gene are LNHDA and SQIVND (reference sequence). Trimming shortened V by 7 bases and J by 1 base, and 14 bases separated the two germline ends. This CDR3 has 14 residues. CDR3 residues: CASTSRGGSYEQYF. The CDR3 nucleotides read TGTGCCAGTACCTCGAGGGGGGGGTCCTACGAGCAGTACTTC.

This clonotype appeared many times. This rearrangement joins TRBV30 to TRBJ1-1, with D maybe TRBD1 (5 bases). The CDR3 extends over 14 amino acids. Trimming cost V 2 bases and J 4 bases, with 14 bases left between them. The germline CDR1 and CDR2 sequences are GTSNPN and SVGIG (reference sequence). CDR3 region: CAWSPNTQGTEAFF. For the CDR3, the DNA is TGTGCCTGGAGTCCTAACACTCAGGGCACTGAAGCTTTCTTT.

This clonotype was recorded many times. V usage is TRBV12-3 or TRBV12-4 and J usage is TRBJ1-1, with 10 bases lining up with TRBD1. V was clipped by 6 bases and J by 1 base; unmatched bases: 8. This CDR3 region has 16 residues. CDR3 coding DNA: TGTGCCAGCAGAACCGGGACAGGGGCCCAGAACACTGAAGCTTTCTTT. Its protein product is CASRTGTGAQNTEAFF.

This clonotype was observed at least ten times. This chain connects TRBV12-3 or TRBV12-4 to TRBJ2-2, with 7 bases fitting TRBD2. Trimming cost V 0 bases and J 6 bases; bases outside gene matches: 4. The CDR3 extends over 15 amino acids. The CDR3 loop reads CASSLARGESGELFF. DNA for the CDR3: TGTGCCAGCAGTTTAGCTCGGGGGGAATCCGGGGAGCTGTTTTTT.

The chain links TRBV4-1 to TRBJ2-6; D not resolved. V was pared by 3 bases and J by 5 bases, with 8 bases between. The CDR3 covers 14 residues. Per germline, CDR1 MGHRA and CDR2 YSYEKL. CDR3 protein: CASSHPPRANVLTF. CDR3 DNA: TGCGCCAGCAGCCATCCCCCTCGGGCCAACGTCCTGACTTTC.

The chain employs TRBV20-1 and TRBJ2-1; a possible D gene is TRBD1 (6 bases). Trimming pared 3 bases from V and 5 bases from J, leaving 14 bases between. Germline V gene sequence: CDR1 DFQATT, CDR2 SNEGSKA (reference sequence). The CDR3 runs 14 residues. The CDR3 spells CSASQGFSDNEQFF. The CDR3 DNA reads as TGCAGTGCTAGCCAGGGGTTTTCGGACAATGAGCAGTTCTTC.

This clonotype appeared many times. CDR3 nucleotides: TGTGCCAGCAGCCACCTAAGATTGAACAATGAGCAGTTCTTC. This codes for CASSHLRLNNEQFF. The rearrangement uses TRBV14 and TRBJ2-1; no clear D gene. The CDR3 covers 14 residues. Germline-derived CDR1 and CDR2 are SGHDN and FVKESK. V was shortened by 3 bases and J by 5 bases, with 11 bases between the two germline ends. The full variable domain, rest sourced from reference TRBV14 and TRBJ2-1, is EAGVTQFPSHSVIEKGQTVTLRCDPISGHDNLYWYRRVMGKEIKFLLHFVKESKQDESGMPNNRFLAERTGGTYSTLKVQPAELEDSGVYFCASSHLRLNNEQFFGPGTRLTVL.

This clonotype was detected ten times or more. The J gene is TRBJ2-1, the V gene TRBV27; maybe TRBD2 (5 bases). In germline, CDR1 is MNHEY, CDR2 SMNVEV (reference sequence). The CDR3 has 14 residues. Between the trimmed V and J ends, which lost 6 bases and 3 bases, there was a span of 12 bases. The chain's CDR3 is CASSERYFYNEQFF. CDR3 bases: TGTGCCAGCAGCGAGCGGTACTTCTACAATGAGCAGTTCTTC.

This clonotype was found many times. V is TRBV15 and J is TRBJ2-5; D gene uncertain. Trimming removed 8 bases at V and 5 bases at J, with 15 bases between. CDR3 length equals 13 residues. Per germline, CDR1 LNHNV and CDR2 YYDKDF (reference sequence). CDR3 sequence reads: CATAARDRETQYF. For the CDR3, the DNA is TGTGCCACCGCCGCCCGTGACCGGGAGACCCAGTACTTC.

Many counts were recorded for this clonotype. V and J are TRBV5-4 and TRBJ1-1; perhaps TRBD1 as D (5 bases). The length of the CDR3 is 15 residues. Trimming removed 3 bases at V and 0 bases at J, with 12 bases between. Germline CDR1 and CDR2: SGHNT and YYREEE (reference sequence). The CDR3 is CASSSTGALNTEAFF. The CDR3 DNA reads as TGTGCCAGCAGCTCAACAGGAGCCCTGAACACTGAAGCTTTCTTT.

As for this clonotype: At one end the junction does not follow the germline gene, possibly because of a read error. The rearrangement joins TRBV7-2 to TRBJ1-4; D is unresolved. The CDR3 length is 16 residues. Germline V gene lookup returns CDR1 SGHTA and CDR2 FQGNSA. CDR3 residues: CAGSFGYGTLNEKLFF. The CDR3 region has the DNA TGTGCCGGCAGCTTTGGGTACGGCACTTTGAATGAAAAACTGTTTTTT.

This clonotype showed up many times. This chain joins TRBV11-2 and TRBJ2-2, with D hard to call. The CDR3 extends over 14 amino acids. Germline V gives CDR1 SGHAT, CDR2 FQNNGV. Trimming stripped 10 bases from V and 0 bases from J, with 12 bases between. CDR3 bases: TGTGCCACCCCCCGTTCGGCGAACACCGGGGAGCTGTTTTTT. It codes for CATPRSANTGELFF.

In its sample, this clonotype was seen many times. The chain couples TRBV7-9 to TRBJ2-5; D is perhaps TRBD1 (5 bases). The CDR3 is 13 residues long. V was shortened by 4 bases and J by 5 bases, with 11 bases between the two germline ends. The V gene's germline CDR1 is SEHNR and CDR2 FQNEAQ (reference sequence). CDR3 amino acids: CASSSRRGETQYF. In DNA form, the CDR3 reads TGTGCCAGCAGCTCTCGAAGGGGCGAGACCCAGTACTTC.

This clonotype was seen repeatedly, ten times or more. The chain carries TRBV7-3 and TRBJ2-1; 8 bases line up with TRBD2. This CDR3 has 13 residues. Losses at the gene ends were 4 bases for V and 9 bases for J; bases not matched to a gene: 5. Looked up from germline, CDR1 is SGHTA and CDR2 is FQGTGA. This chain's CDR3 is CASSSAGLGEQFF. The CDR3 coding sequence is TGTGCCAGCAGCTCGGCGGGACTAGGTGAGCAGTTCTTC.

This clonotype was seen at least ten times. J is TRBJ1-4 and V is TRBV28, with 8 bases that match TRBD1. Germline CDR1 is MDHEN and CDR2 is SYDVKM. V gave up 3 bases and J gave up 7 bases; unmatched junction bases: 7. The CDR3 has 15 amino acids. The CDR3 protein is CASSFTGTGAEKLFF. The CDR3 nucleotides are TGTGCCAGCAGTTTTACCGGGACAGGAGCTGAAAAACTGTTTTTT.

In its sample, this clonotype was seen many times. J is TRBJ1-2 and V is TRBV5-1, with D uncertain. This CDR3 spans 14 amino acids. In germline, CDR1 is SGHRS, CDR2 YFSETQ. V was pared by 3 bases and J by 4 bases, with 13 bases between. CDR3 bases: TGCGCCAGCAGCTGGACCAAGGAAGCCTATGGCTACACCTTC. As protein: CASSWTKEAYGYTF.

This clonotype was seen at least ten times. The chain joins TRBV12-3 or TRBV12-4 to TRBJ1-6, with D possibly matching TRBD1 (6 bases). V gave up 7 bases and J gave up 4 bases, with 11 bases separating them. The CDR3 is made up of 14 amino acids. CDR3 sequence (DNA): TGTGCCAGCACTAATGGACAGTATAATTCACCCCTCCACTTT. Translated: CASTNGQYNSPLHF.

This clonotype showed up many times. J is TRBJ1-3 and V is TRBV12-3 or TRBV12-4; D gene unclear. Trimming stripped 8 bases from V and 3 bases from J, with 11 bases between. CDR3 length equals 13 residues. DNA for the CDR3: TGTGCCAGCCCCCTGGAGGGTGGAAACACCATATATTTT. Amino acids: CASPLEGGNTIYF.

This clonotype was detected ten times or more. V gene TRBV5-5 combines with J gene TRBJ1-6, with TRBD1 matching 9 bases. The CDR3 is 14 amino acids. From germline, CDR1 is SGHKS and CDR2 YYEKEE (reference sequence). V was clipped by 4 bases and J by 10 bases; unmatched bases: 6. CDR3 protein: CASSVGQGTSPLHF. CDR3 bases: TGTGCCAGCAGCGTAGGACAGGGGACGTCACCCCTCCACTTT.

CDR3 sequence: CASSERLGLAGSNEQFF. The CDR3 DNA is TGTGCCAGCAGTGAAAGGCTGGGACTAGCGGGATCCAATGAGCAGTTCTTC. V and J are TRBV2 and TRBJ2-1; 13 nucleotides match TRBD2. With 2 bases clipped from V and 6 bases from J, the junction kept 7 bases outside the gene matches. There are 17 residues in the CDR3. Germline assignment: CDR1 SNHLY and CDR2 FYNNEI.

This clonotype was seen many times. The genes are TRBV28 and TRBJ2-5; TRBD2 matches 8 bases. The CDR3 extends over 15 amino acids. V trimming: 5 bases; J trimming: 5 bases; junction bases outside the gene matches: 10. The V gene's germline CDR1 is MDHEN and CDR2 SYDVKM. In DNA, the CDR3 is TGTGCCAGCAGTCACGGCGGGGGGCGAGGGGAGACCCAGTACTTC. It translates to CASSHGGGRGETQYF. The full variable domain, completed using reference TRBV28 and TRBJ2-5, is DVKVTQSSRYLVKRTGEKVFLECVQDMDHENMFWYRQDPGLGLRLIYFSYDVKMKEKGDIPEGYSVSREKKERFSLILESASTNQTSMYLCASSHGGGRGETQYFGPGTRLLVL.

This clonotype showed up many times. V and J are TRBV11-2 and TRBJ2-3; 7 bases agree with TRBD2. With V trimmed by 6 bases and J by 4 bases, 10 bases remained unmatched. This CDR3 region has 15 residues. CDR1 and CDR2 from the germline V gene are SGHAT and FQNNGV. CDR3 sequence (DNA): TGTGCCAGCAGAACGGGAGGAGGTTTCGCAGATACGCAGTATTTT. It yields the protein CASRTGGGFADTQYF. The full variable domain, its missing parts supplied by reference TRBV11-2 and TRBJ2-3, is EAGVAQSPRYKIIEKRQSVAFWCNPISGHATLYWYQQILGQGPKLLIQFQNNGVVDDSQLPKDRFSAERLKGVDSTLKIQPAKLEDSAVYLCASRTGGGFADTQYFGPGTRLTVL.

This clonotype was found many times. The CDR3 nucleotides read TGTGCCAGCAGCTTGCGCGGGAGTCAGCAGACCCAGTACTTC. It specifies CASSLRGSQQTQYF. The chain joins TRBV11-2 to TRBJ2-5; 7 nucleotides align to TRBD2. In germline, CDR1 is SGHAT, CDR2 FQNNGV. Trimming took 3 bases from V and 6 from J; bases not matched to a gene: 7. This CDR3 has 14 amino acids.